This entry is about one T cell receptor beta chain. The target of this receptor is not known. No quality values exist for individual bases; no much larger clone is one base distant. Collaborating institutions collected whole blood in K2EDTA tubes following their own protocols. For TCRbeta analysis, collaborator samples were shipped as frozen whole blood, as isolated PBMCs, or as DNA extracted from either sample type. Germline trimming: 4 bases from V, 6 bases from J; junction bases outside gene matches: 7. Measured from the cysteine to the phenylalanine, the CDR3 is 15 residues long. The sequence is cut down to CDR3 DNA, 45 bases in frame from base 1. The germline V gene specifies SGHTA as CDR1 and FQGNSA as CDR2. This specimen belongs to a study of blood T cell repertoires in COVID-19 (dated by TCRdb to 2018 to 2021). At the level of the whole study: Samples from collaborators originated in the United States, Italy and Spain and spanned both the acute and convalescent phases of COVID-19. The prospective study material was composed of cDNA or gDNA derived from T cells, B-cell-depleted T cells, or PBMCs. HLA class I and class II types, where available, came from metadata supplied by the sample provider rather than from assay-based typing. The repertoires were released in a freely available public database meant as a resource for research on the immune response to SARS-CoV-2. The dataset comprised deeply sampled blood TCRbeta repertoires from subjects exposed to, actively infected with, or recovered from COVID-19. The samples were drawn from two sources: the first 160 participants of the ongoing ImmuneRACE study, and 1,200 or so subjects contributed by 6 global collaborators. A de-identified subject ID, COVID-19 status, age in years and sex were almost always included in the sample metadata.

The immunoSEQ Assay, a bias-controlled multiplex PCR, was used to amplify TCRbeta CDR3 regions from genomic DNA. For the original study's pipeline: Within the assay, amplification of reference gene primers was used to estimate how many nucleated cells each sample contained. To quantify the absolute abundance of each unique TCRbeta CDR3 rearrangement, sequence reads were collapsed and filtered. Productive Simpson clonality was computed per sample as the square root of Simpson's diversity index over productive rearrangements. Drawn from immuneACCESS, this table holds only the in-frame rearrangements with V and J called that TCRdb kept. Clones are partly lost; checked studies trace under half to an unresolved V gene and leave the rest unexplained. D and trimming come from the DNA, and the V and J calls and clone size come from that table. Recorded for this sample are tens of thousands of clones; roughly four fifths of them occurred a single time. Together, the top ten hold approximately 7.7% of the sample.

What the study reported, not specific to this receptor: The quantity of clinical and demographic metadata differed by source and by participant and was supplied without curation.

The source is a woman of 80 years or more with acute or convalescent COVID-19. This receptor chain uses TRBV7-2 and TRBJ2-1; 9 bases in the junction line up with TRBD1. Sequenced: peripheral blood. For the CDR3, the sequence is CASSWTGTGINEQFF. The nucleotide sequence reads TGTGCCAGCAGCTGGACCGGGACAGGGATCAATGAGCAGTTCTTC. Beyond the CDR3, the reference TRBV7-2 and TRBJ2-1 genes provide the residues; the full variable domain reads: GAGVSQSPSNKVTEKGKDVELRCDPISGHTALYWYRQSLGQGLEFLIYFQGNSAPDKSGLPSDRFSAERTGGSVSTLTIQRTQQEDSAVYLCASSWTGTGINEQFFGPGTRLTVL.